Below are 22 T cell receptor beta chains sequenced from a single sample in a study of shared clonotypes between healthy human individuals. Assay: immunoSEQ multiplex PCR; the TCRdb copy retains only in-frame clones and omits some. This table has approximately 810,000 clones, 85% to 95% appearing once. CD45RO-negative, CCR7-selected cells formed the naive CD8 fraction, which excluded terminally differentiated effector memory CD45RA+ cells. Sequenced material: naive CD8+ T cells sorted from blood. These receptors all stem from a man aged 30-40 years in good health.

The chain recombines TRBV19 with TRBJ2-1; 7 nucleotides agree with TRBD1. CDR3 size: 18 residues. Germline V CDR1 and CDR2: LNHDA, SQIVND (reference sequence). Trimming took 4 bases from V and 2 from J; bases not matched to a gene: 14. The CDR3 sequence: CASSKFVPTTGPYNEQFF. For the CDR3, the DNA is TGTGCCAGTAGTAAGTTTGTCCCAACGACAGGGCCCTACAATGAGCAGTTCTTC.

The V call is TRBV4-3, the J call TRBJ1-2; a possible D gene is TRBD1 (6 bases). The length of the CDR3 is 14 residues. The germline CDR1 and CDR2 sequences are LGHNA and YSLEER. Trimming pared 3 bases from V and 1 base from J, leaving 9 bases between. The CDR3 nucleotides read TGCGCCAGCAGCCATTACAGGGATAACTATGGCTACACCTTC. As protein: CASSHYRDNYGYTF.

This chain uses TRBV28 with TRBJ2-7; D is possibly TRBD1 or TRBD2 (6 bases each). The germline CDR1 and CDR2 sequences are MDHEN and SYDVKM. Trimming cost V 1 base and J 0 bases, with 10 bases left between them. The CDR3 extends over 15 amino acids. The CDR3 reads CASSLLGGNSYEQYF. As DNA, the CDR3 is TGTGCCAGCAGTTTATTAGGGGGGAACTCCTACGAGCAGTACTTC.

The chain employs TRBV30 and TRBJ2-3, with no clear D. There are 18 residues in the CDR3. Germline lookup yields CDR1 GTSNPN and CDR2 SVGIG (reference sequence). Trimming pared 7 bases from V and 2 bases from J, leaving 28 bases between. The CDR3 DNA is TGTGCCTCACAAAGGCTTCTGGCAGCTCCTAAACCCACAGATACGCAGTATTTT. As protein: CASQRLLAAPKPTDTQYF.

The V gene is TRBV28, the J gene TRBJ2-5, with 16 bases lining up with TRBD2. Per germline, CDR1 MDHEN and CDR2 SYDVKM. The CDR3 covers 17 residues. Unmatched junction bases numbered 5, after V lost 2 bases and J lost 5 bases. The CDR3 protein is CASSLGTSGRASETQYF. As DNA, the CDR3 is TGTGCCAGCAGTTTAGGGACTAGCGGGAGGGCATCGGAGACCCAGTACTTC.

The chain couples TRBV15 to TRBJ2-2, with 11 bases identical to TRBD2. This CDR3 contains 16 residues. The V gene end was trimmed by 3 bases and the J gene end by 0 bases; junction bases not matched to a gene: 0. Germline-derived CDR1 and CDR2 are LNHNV and YYDKDF (reference sequence). CDR3 protein: CATSRGLAANTGELFF. CDR3 DNA sequence: TGTGCCACCAGCAGGGGACTAGCGGCGAACACCGGGGAGCTGTTTTTT.

The rearrangement uses TRBV5-4 and TRBJ2-1, with D uncertain. Trimming pared 6 bases from V and 5 bases from J, leaving 12 bases between. CDR3 length: 13 residues. The germline V gene encodes CDR1 SGHNT and CDR2 YYREEE (reference sequence). Written as DNA, the CDR3 is TGTGCCAGCAACCCAAACAGCGACAATGAGCAGTTCTTC. Protein sequence: CASNPNSDNEQFF.

Of note for this clone: Other DNA sequences in the same sample also yield this CDR3. The chain combines TRBV27 with TRBJ2-1, with unresolved D. CDR1 is MNHEY and CDR2 is SMNVEV in the germline V gene (reference sequence). V lost 5 bases and J 6 bases, leaving 11 bases between the germline ends. CDR3 length: 13 residues. CDR3 sequence (DNA): TGTGCCAGCAGTCTCTCCGGGCTCAATGAGCAGTTCTTC. This translates into CASSLSGLNEQFF.

The chain combines TRBV13 with TRBJ2-2, with D unclear. This CDR3 is built from 15 residues. The germline V gene has CDR1 PRHDT and CDR2 FYEKMQ (reference sequence). V gave up 2 bases and J gave up 5 bases, with 12 bases separating them. The CDR3 reads CASSLWTKTTGELFF. The CDR3 DNA follows: TGTGCCAGCAGCTTATGGACGAAAACGACCGGGGAGCTGTTTTTT.

The V gene is TRBV2, the J gene TRBJ1-2, with D perhaps TRBD1 (5 bases). V lost 9 bases and J lost 7, with 15 bases in between. Germline V lookup: CDR1 SNHLY, CDR2 FYNNEI. CDR3 size: 12 residues. This chain's CDR3 is CARQILGGGYTF. The CDR3 bases are TGTGCCAGACAAATCCTCGGGGGTGGCTACACCTTC.

The chain employs TRBV4-1 and TRBJ2-5; 13 positions agree with TRBD2. The germline V gene encodes CDR1 MGHRA and CDR2 YSYEKL. V was clipped by 3 bases and J by 4 bases; unmatched bases: 17. The CDR3 runs to 20 residues. This CDR3 is CASSHPMDETSGRLAETQYF. The CDR3 DNA is TGCGCCAGCAGCCACCCTATGGATGAGACTAGCGGGAGGTTGGCAGAGACCCAGTACTTC.

On this clone itself: Other nucleotide sequences from this sample produce the same CDR3. The chain couples TRBV27 to TRBJ2-7, with 8 bases lining up with TRBD1. This CDR3 spans 14 amino acids. CDR1 is MNHEY and CDR2 is SMNVEV in the germline V gene (reference sequence). Unmatched junction bases numbered 4, after V lost 6 bases and J lost 0 bases. CDR3 in amino acids: CASSPRGRSYEQYF. Here the CDR3 DNA reads TGTGCCAGCAGCCCCAGGGGGCGCTCCTACGAGCAGTACTTC.

The chain carries TRBV7-9 and TRBJ2-7; tentative D call: TRBD1 (6 bases). The CDR3 has 14 residues. V lost 4 bases and J lost 2, with 12 bases in between. Germline V gives CDR1 SEHNR, CDR2 FQNEAQ (reference sequence). The CDR3 sequence is CASSSGHIAYEQYF. The CDR3 DNA reads as TGTGCCAGCAGCTCGGGACACATCGCCTACGAGCAGTACTTC. Full variable domain (missing parts from reference TRBV7-9 and TRBJ2-7): DTGVSQNPRHKITKRGQNVTFRCDPISEHNRLYWYRQTLGQGPEFLTYFQNEAQLEKSRLLSDRFSAERPKGSFSTLEIQRTEQGDSAMYLCASSSGHIAYEQYFGPGTRLTVT.

V and J are TRBV7-9 and TRBJ1-2; 7 bases are shared with TRBD1. V shed 5 bases, J shed 0 bases, and the junction held 6 bases outside the gene matches. Germline CDR1 is SEHNR and CDR2 is FQNEAQ (reference sequence). This CDR3 spans 15 amino acids. DNA of the CDR3: TGTGCCAGCAGCCCAGGGACAGAAGCTAACTATGGCTACACCTTC. This gives the protein CASSPGTEANYGYTF. The full variable domain, with the rest looked up from reference TRBV7-9 and TRBJ1-2, is DTGVSQNPRHKITKRGQNVTFRCDPISEHNRLYWYRQTLGQGPEFLTYFQNEAQLEKSRLLSDRFSAERPKGSFSTLEIQRTEQGDSAMYLCASSPGTEANYGYTFGSGTRLTVV.

This sequence joins TRBV6-5 and TRBJ2-1; no firm D call. The ends were cut back, 10 bases at V and 4 bases at J, with 20 bases in the middle. Germline lookup yields CDR1 MNHEY and CDR2 SVGAGI. This CDR3 spans 15 amino acids. Written as DNA, the CDR3 is TGTGCCACCCGCCGGTGGAACACAGAGTACAATGAGCAGTTCTTC. This codes for CATRRWNTEYNEQFF.

This sequence joins TRBV11-2 and TRBJ2-2, with D unresolved. The CDR3 totals 16 residues. CDR1 is SGHAT, CDR2 FQNNGV, per germline. Trimming took off 3 bases at V and 1 base at J, with 12 bases between the two ends. DNA for the CDR3: TGTGCCAGCAGCTTCGGAAGGGTATTGAACACCGGGGAGCTGTTTTTT. Protein sequence: CASSFGRVLNTGELFF.

CDR3 residues: CASSSQEAYGYTF. The CDR3 region has the DNA TGCGCCAGCAGCTCGCAGGAGGCATATGGCTACACCTTC. The rearrangement joins TRBV5-1 to TRBJ1-2; D call uncertain. The CDR3 is 13 residues long. Germline V gives CDR1 SGHRS, CDR2 YFSETQ. Trimming took off 3 bases at V and 5 bases at J, with 11 bases between the two ends.

V usage is TRBV6-1 and J usage is TRBJ2-7; D unresolved. CDR1 MNHNS and CDR2 SASEGT come from the germline V gene. Trimming removed 3 bases from V and 0 bases from J, with 6 bases in between. The CDR3 runs 13 residues. The CDR3 bases are TGTGCCAGCAGTGATAGCAACTCCTACGAGCAGTACTTC. Protein: CASSDSNSYEQYF.

V and J are TRBV28 and TRBJ1-5; D ambiguous. Germline V gene sequence: CDR1 MDHEN, CDR2 SYDVKM. The CDR3 has 13 residues. V was pared by 4 bases and J by 0 bases, with 4 bases between. As DNA, the CDR3 is TGTGCCAGCAGTTCCTATAGCAATCAGCCCCAGCATTTT. It encodes CASSSYSNQPQHF.

The chain has TRBV27 and TRBJ2-3; D not certain. The V end lost 4 bases, the J end lost 3 bases, and 11 bases lay between the germline ends. The germline CDR1 and CDR2 sequences are MNHEY and SMNVEV (reference sequence). This CDR3 contains 14 residues. CDR3 protein: CASSSGDGTDTQYF. DNA of the CDR3: TGTGCCAGCAGTTCGGGCGATGGGACAGATACGCAGTATTTT.

The rearrangement joins TRBV27 to TRBJ1-1; the D is unclear. This CDR3 has 16 amino acids. V lost 7 bases, J lost 1 base, and 19 bases lay in between. Germline assignment: CDR1 MNHEY and CDR2 SMNVEV (reference sequence). The CDR3 protein is CASIDFATGWNTEAFF. As DNA, the CDR3 is TGTGCCAGCATTGATTTCGCAACGGGGTGGAACACTGAAGCTTTCTTT.

This sequence joins TRBV28 and TRBJ2-7; 7 nucleotides line up with TRBD2. CDR3 length: 17 residues. The V and J ends lost 5 bases and 2 bases, in that order; junction bases with no gene match: 15. Germline values: CDR1 MDHEN, CDR2 SYDVKM. Here the CDR3 reads CASSTIHRLAGTYEQYF. The CDR3 DNA reads as TGTGCCAGCAGTACAATTCACCGACTAGCTGGGACCTACGAGCAGTACTTC.